What follows are 10 T cell receptor beta chains derived from one specimen sequenced in a study of blood T cell repertoires in COVID-19. The table came from immunoSEQ multiplex PCR; TCRdb's copy has only in-frame clones and leaves some out. This sample carries about 76,000 clones, around 85% of them seen once, and the ten largest clones take 12%. The sample taken for sequencing was peripheral blood. These receptors all come from a human donor in a cohort sampled during active COVID-19.

The V and J genes are TRBV10-1 and TRBJ2-7; D is uncertain. Trimming left V 2 bases short and J 4 bases short, with 6 bases between. This CDR3 is 12 amino acids long. The V gene's germline CDR1 is WNHNN and CDR2 SYGVQD (reference sequence). CDR3 loop: CASSEQAYEQYF. CDR3 coding DNA: TGCGCCAGCAGTGAGCAAGCTTACGAGCAGTACTTC.

The sample holds a few counts of this clone. The J gene is TRBJ2-7, the V gene TRBV10-1; TRBD1 agrees at 9 bases. V dropped 0 bases and J dropped 9; count of bases not matched to a gene: 3. The CDR3 sequence is 13 residues long. Germline CDR1 is WNHNN and CDR2 is SYGVQD (reference sequence). The DNA of the CDR3 is TGCGCCAGCAGTGAGTCCCCGACAGGGGGGCAGTACTTC. It is translated as CASSESPTGGQYF.

The chain combines TRBV7-6 with TRBJ1-2; 12 bases match TRBD1. CDR1 and CDR2 from the germline V gene are SGHVS and FNYEAQ. The CDR3 extends over 14 amino acids. J gave up 7 bases and V 4 bases, and 4 bases lay outside the gene matches. In DNA, the CDR3 is TGTGCCAGCAGCTGGGACAGGGGGCAAGGTGGCTACACCTTC. Protein sequence: CASSWDRGQGGYTF.

CDR3 nucleotides: TGTGCCAGCAGCCCAGCGGGCTTCGAGCAGTACTTC. Its protein product is CASSPAGFEQYF. The genes are TRBV13 and TRBJ2-7; maybe TRBD2 (6 bases). Germline V lookup: CDR1 PRHDT, CDR2 FYEKMQ (reference sequence). The CDR3 loop spans 12 amino acids. V lost 5 bases to trimming and J lost 6 bases, with 11 bases between them.

The V gene is TRBV7-8, the J gene TRBJ2-2, with 10 bases aligning to TRBD1. Germline CDR1 is SGHVS and CDR2 is FQNEAQ. The CDR3 sequence is 16 residues long. V lost 7 bases and J lost 3; bases outside the gene matches: 8. The DNA of the CDR3 is TGTGCCAGCACCTTCCCCGGGACAGGGGACACCGGGGAGCTGTTTTTT. As protein: CASTFPGTGDTGELFF.

This clone has only a few counts. The chain links TRBV5-6 to TRBJ1-2, with 7 positions matching TRBD1. The CDR3 is made up of 15 amino acids. Trimming removed 0 bases from V and 2 bases from J; junction bases left unmatched: 4. Per germline, CDR1 SGHDT and CDR2 YYEEEE. The CDR3 sequence: CASSLGGRGNYGYTF. The CDR3, as DNA: TGTGCCAGCAGCTTGGGAGGCAGGGGGAACTATGGCTACACCTTC.

The chain employs TRBV7-9 and TRBJ1-6, with a possible D match to TRBD1 (5 bases). Trimming took off 4 bases at V and 3 bases at J, with 16 bases between the two ends. CDR1 is SEHNR, CDR2 FQNEAQ, per germline (reference sequence). This CDR3 region has 17 residues. In DNA, the CDR3 is TGTGCCAGCAGCTCAGGGACTCCCAACAACTATAATTCACCCCTCCACTTT. This codes for CASSSGTPNNYNSPLHF.

This clone was detected once. The chain joins TRBV5-4 to TRBJ2-2; 8 bases match TRBD2. This CDR3 is built from 16 residues. V was pared by 3 bases and J by 3 bases, with 7 bases of the junction left unmatched. Germline V gene data show CDR1 as SGHNT and CDR2 as YYREEE (reference sequence). Here the CDR3 reads CASSSGGSGYTGELFF. DNA of the CDR3: TGTGCCAGCAGCTCGGGGGGGTCAGGGTACACCGGGGAGCTGTTTTTT.

The chain employs TRBV4-1 and TRBJ2-3; 11 bases fit TRBD2. Germline CDR1 MGHRA, CDR2 YSYEKL. With 4 bases clipped from V and 1 base from J, the junction kept 7 bases outside the gene matches. CDR3 size: 17 residues. Here the CDR3 reads CASSPSPTSGGTDTQYF. In DNA, the CDR3 is TGCGCCAGCAGCCCCTCCCCGACTAGCGGGGGCACAGATACGCAGTATTTT.

The V call is TRBV6-2 or TRBV6-3, the J call TRBJ1-5, with unresolved D. The length of the CDR3 is 17 residues. Germline V gene lookup returns CDR1 MNHEY and CDR2 SVGEGT. V lost 0 bases and J 6 bases, leaving 18 bases between the germline ends. This chain's CDR3 is CASSYSWYLRERQPQHF. CDR3 nucleotides: TGTGCCAGCAGTTACTCGTGGTATCTTCGGGAACGTCAGCCCCAGCATTTT.